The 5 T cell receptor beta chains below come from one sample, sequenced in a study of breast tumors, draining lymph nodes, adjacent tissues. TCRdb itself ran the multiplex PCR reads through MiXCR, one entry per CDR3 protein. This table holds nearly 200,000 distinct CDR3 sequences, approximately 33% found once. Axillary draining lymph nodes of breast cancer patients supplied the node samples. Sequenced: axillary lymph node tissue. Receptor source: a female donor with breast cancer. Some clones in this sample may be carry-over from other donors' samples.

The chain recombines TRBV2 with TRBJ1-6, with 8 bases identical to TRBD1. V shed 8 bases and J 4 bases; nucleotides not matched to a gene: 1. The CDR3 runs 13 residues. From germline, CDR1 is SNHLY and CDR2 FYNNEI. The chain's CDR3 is CASRTGYNSPLHF. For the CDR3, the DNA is TGTGCCAGCCGGACAGGGTATAATTCACCCCTCCACTTT.

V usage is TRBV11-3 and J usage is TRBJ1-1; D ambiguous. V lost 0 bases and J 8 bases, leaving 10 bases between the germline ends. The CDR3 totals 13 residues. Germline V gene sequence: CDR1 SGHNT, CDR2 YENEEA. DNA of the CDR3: TGTGCCAGCAGCTTAGACCGGGCAGGCGAAGCTTTCTTT. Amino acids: CASSLDRAGEAFF.

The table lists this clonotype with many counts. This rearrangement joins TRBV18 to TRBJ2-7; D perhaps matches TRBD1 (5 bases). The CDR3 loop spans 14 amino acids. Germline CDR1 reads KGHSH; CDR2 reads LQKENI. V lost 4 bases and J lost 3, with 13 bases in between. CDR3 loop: CASSLMGPYYEQYF. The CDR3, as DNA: TGTGCCAGCTCACTGATGGGGCCCTACTACGAGCAGTACTTC.

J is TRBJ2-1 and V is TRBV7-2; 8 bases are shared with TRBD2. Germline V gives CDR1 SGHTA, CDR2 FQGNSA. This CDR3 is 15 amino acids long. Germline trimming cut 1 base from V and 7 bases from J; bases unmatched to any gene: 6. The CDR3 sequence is CASSLELAEVNEQFF. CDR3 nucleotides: TGTGCCAGCAGCTTAGAACTAGCGGAGGTGAATGAGCAGTTCTTC.

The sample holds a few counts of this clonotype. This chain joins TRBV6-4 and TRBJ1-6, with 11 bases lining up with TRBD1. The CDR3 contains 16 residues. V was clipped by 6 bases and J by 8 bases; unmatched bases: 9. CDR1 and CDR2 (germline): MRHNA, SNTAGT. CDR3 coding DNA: TGTGCCAGCAGACCCGGGACAGGGGGTTTTGATTCACCCCTCCACTTT. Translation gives CASRPGTGGFDSPLHF.